A selection of T cell receptor beta chains follows, all from one sample in a study of blood T cells in healthy people across ages. In TCRdb, the 5' RACE reads were re-called with MiXCR into one record per CDR3 protein. The table shows 1,800,000 or so distinct CDR3 sequences, with about two fifths occurring only once. The sample consisted of blood. Receptor source: a human donor in good health. Both conserved end residues are part of each CDR3. A D gene is named only where the DNA matches it firmly. Some rows have no size entry. The others give once, few or many, or a class for an expanded clone.

D: .; size: .; V: TRBV7-2; J: TRBJ2-5; CDR3: CASSLSTAEETQYF; DNA: TGTGCCAGCAGCTTATCGACAGCCGAAGAGACCCAGTACTTC
D: .; size: once; V: TRBV4-1; J: TRBJ1-1; CDR3: CASSQLGGGNEAFF; DNA: TGCGCCAGCAGCCAATTAGGTGGGGGGAATGAAGCTTTCTTT
D: .; size: .; V: TRBV5-1; J: TRBJ2-5; CDR3: CASKASARETQYF; DNA: TGCGCCAGCAAGGCGTCAGCTCGGGAGACCCAGTACTTC
D: .; size: .; V: TRBV11-2; J: TRBJ2-4; CDR3: CASSLSWGTGEQYF; DNA: TGTGCCAGCAGCTTAAGCTGGGGGACGGGAGAGCAGTACTTC
D: TRBD2; size: .; V: TRBV2; J: TRBJ2-1; CDR3: CVSSEGQTSGDEQFF; DNA: TGTGTCAGCAGTGAAGGACAGACTAGCGGCGATGAGCAGTTCTTC
D: .; size: many; V: TRBV5-5; J: TRBJ2-7; CDR3: CASSQTNSGEQYF; DNA: TGTGCCAGCAGCCAAACCAACTCTGGGGAGCAGTACTTC
D: .; size: few; V: TRBV4-2; J: TRBJ1-2; CDR3: CASSLIADRVYGYTF; DNA: TGTGCCAGCAGCCTAATTGCAGACCGAGTCTATGGCTACACCTTC
D: TRBD1; size: .; V: TRBV12-3/TRBV12-4; J: TRBJ1-2; CDR3: CASLKNRGSRGYTF; DNA: TGTGCCAGCCTCAAAAACAGGGGAAGTAGAGGCTACACCTTC
D: TRBD1; size: few; V: TRBV4-3; J: TRBJ2-5; CDR3: CASSHSTGGRYRETQYF; DNA: TGCGCCAGCAGCCACAGCACAGGGGGGAGGTATCGAGAGACCCAGTACTTC
D: TRBD2; size: many; V: TRBV4-1; J: TRBJ2-3; CDR3: CASSQVGGDTQYF; DNA: TGCGCCAGCAGCCAAGTCGGGGGGGATACGCAGTATTTT
D: .; size: .; V: TRBV4-2; J: TRBJ2-7; CDR3: CASSQTRAAEQYF; DNA: TGTGCCAGCAGCCAAACCAGGGCAGCCGAGCAGTACTTC
D: TRBD2; size: .; V: TRBV2; J: TRBJ2-1; CDR3: CAGRRGGASYNEQFF; DNA: TGTGCCGGCAGGCGCGGGGGGGCGTCCTACAATGAGCAGTTCTTC
D: .; size: .; V: TRBV12-3/TRBV12-4; J: TRBJ2-7; CDR3: CASSFLINEQYF; DNA: TGTGCCAGCAGTTTCCTAATAAACGAGCAGTACTTC
D: .; size: .; V: TRBV14; J: TRBJ2-1; CDR3: CASSQRGARPYNEQFF; DNA: TGTGCCAGCAGCCAGAGGGGGGCCAGACCTTACAATGAGCAGTTCTTC
D: .; size: .; V: TRBV7-2; J: TRBJ2-6; CDR3: CASSLVTGFSSGANVLTF; DNA: TGTGCCAGCAGCTTAGTAACAGGTTTTTCCTCTGGGGCCAACGTCCTGACTTTC
D: .; size: .; V: TRBV7-2; J: TRBJ2-7; CDR3: CASSRDSRGEQYF; DNA: TGTGCCAGCAGCCGGGACTCACGGGGAGAGCAGTACTTC
D: .; size: .; V: TRBV10-3; J: TRBJ1-6; CDR3: CAISDDLAPLHF; DNA: TGTGCCATCAGTGATGATTTAGCACCCCTCCACTTT
D: .; size: .; V: TRBV6-2/TRBV6-3; J: TRBJ2-5; CDR3: CASNPMFAGQETRYF; DNA: TGTGCCAGCAACCCGATGTTCGCAGGACAAGAGACCCGGTACTTC
D: .; size: .; V: TRBV6-4; J: TRBJ2-1; CDR3: CASSDSYYPGQGLFF; DNA: TGTGCCAGCAGTGACTCCTACTACCCGGGACAAGGTCTGTTCTTC
D: .; size: few; V: TRBV4-3; J: TRBJ2-1; CDR3: CASSQDIGGDYNEQFF; DNA: TGCGCCAGCAGCCAAGACATAGGGGGGGATTACAATGAGCAGTTCTTC
D: .; size: few; V: TRBV6-5; J: TRBJ2-1; CDR3: CASSYLAETRRDEQFF; DNA: TGTGCCAGCAGTTACTTAGCCGAGACGCGGAGGGATGAGCAGTTCTTC
D: .; size: few; V: TRBV7-2; J: TRBJ2-1; CDR3: CASRLTRSSYNEQFF; DNA: TGTGCCAGCAGATTGACTAGGAGCTCCTACAATGAGCAGTTCTTC
D: .; size: .; V: TRBV7-9; J: TRBJ1-1; CDR3: CASSFSPSGNTEAFF; DNA: TGTGCCAGCAGCTTTAGCCCCTCGGGTAACACTGAAGCTTTCTTT
D: .; size: .; V: TRBV10-3; J: TRBJ1-5; CDR3: CAISESRGGQPQHF; DNA: TGTGCCATCAGTGAATCCAGGGGTGGTCAGCCCCAGCATTTT
D: .; size: few; V: TRBV15; J: TRBJ2-3; CDR3: CATSTPFRVTDTQYF; DNA: TGTGCCACCTCGACTCCTTTCCGTGTGACAGATACGCAGTATTTT
D: .; size: few; V: TRBV20-1; J: TRBJ1-1; CDR3: CSATRATEAFF; DNA: TGCAGTGCTACCCGGGCTACTGAAGCTTTCTTT
D: .; size: few; V: TRBV20-1; J: TRBJ1-2; CDR3: CSARDHTF; DNA: TGCAGTGCTAGAGACCACACCTTC
D: TRBD2; size: .; V: TRBV2; J: TRBJ2-5; CDR3: CASRGWTSGGHYQEGTQYF; DNA: TGTGCCAGCAGGGGATGGACTAGCGGGGGGCACTACCAGGAGGGGACCCAGTACTTC
D: .; size: .; V: TRBV11-1; J: TRBJ2-1; CDR3: CASSFRVTAYNEQFF; DNA: TGTGCCAGCAGCTTCAGGGTAACGGCCTACAATGAGCAGTTCTTC
D: TRBD1; size: .; V: TRBV7-2; J: TRBJ1-2; CDR3: CASSFAGTGRPYGYTF; DNA: TGTGCCAGCAGCTTCGCGGGGACAGGGCGCCCATATGGCTACACCTTC
D: TRBD1; size: .; V: TRBV6-6; J: TRBJ1-1; CDR3: CASSYLPTGGGTEAFF; DNA: TGTGCCAGCAGTTACCTACCTACAGGGGGGGGCACTGAAGCTTTCTTT
D: TRBD2; size: .; V: TRBV12-3/TRBV12-4; J: TRBJ2-1; CDR3: CASSTGLAENNEQFF; DNA: TGTGCCAGCAGTACAGGACTAGCGGAAAACAATGAGCAGTTCTTC
D: .; size: few; V: TRBV9; J: TRBJ1-2; CDR3: CASSVMAYGYTF; DNA: TGTGCCAGCAGCGTGATGGCCTATGGCTACACCTTC
D: .; size: few; V: TRBV5-5; J: TRBJ2-3; CDR3: CASSLDGLNTDTQYF; DNA: TGTGCCAGCAGCTTGGATGGACTCAACACAGATACGCAGTATTTT
D: .; size: .; V: TRBV2; J: TRBJ2-1; CDR3: CASGSSYVDNEQFF; DNA: TGTGCCAGCGGGTCCTCATATGTAGACAATGAGCAGTTCTTC
D: TRBD2; size: .; V: TRBV15; J: TRBJ2-5; CDR3: CATSGIAGETQYF; DNA: TGTGCCACCAGCGGTATAGCGGGGGAGACCCAGTACTTC
D: .; size: .; V: TRBV4-1; J: TRBJ2-7; CDR3: CASSQVGNREREQYF; DNA: TGCGCCAGCAGCCAAGTTGGGAACAGGGAACGCGAGCAGTACTTC
D: .; size: few; V: TRBV28; J: TRBJ2-5; CDR3: CASTLGAQETQYF; DNA: TGTGCCAGCACCCTAGGGGCTCAAGAGACCCAGTACTTC
D: .; size: few; V: TRBV7-2; J: TRBJ1-4; CDR3: CASSIRATNEKLFF; DNA: TGTGCCAGCAGCATCAGGGCTACTAATGAAAAACTGTTTTTT
D: .; size: .; V: TRBV20-1; J: TRBJ1-5; CDR3: CSAPQGYGNQPQHF; DNA: TGCAGTGCTCCCCAGGGTTACGGTAATCAGCCCCAGCATTTT
D: .; size: .; V: TRBV29-1; J: TRBJ1-2; CDR3: CSGGDINHGYTF; DNA: TGCAGCGGAGGCGACATTAACCATGGCTACACCTTC
D: TRBD2; size: .; V: TRBV12-5; J: TRBJ2-1; CDR3: CASGLGRLAGGSSYNEQFF; DNA: TGTGCTAGTGGTTTGGGTAGGCTAGCGGGGGGAAGCTCCTACAATGAGCAGTTCTTC
D: TRBD2; size: .; V: TRBV7-2; J: TRBJ2-7; CDR3: CASSSMTSGFSYEQYF; DNA: TGTGCCAGCAGCTCGATGACTAGCGGTTTCTCCTACGAGCAGTACTTC
D: .; size: few; V: TRBV4-1; J: TRBJ1-4; CDR3: CASNTGPTNEKLFF; DNA: TGCGCCAGCAACACCGGGCCTACTAATGAAAAACTGTTTTTT
D: .; size: .; V: TRBV4-3; J: TRBJ2-3; CDR3: CASSRKRYDSTFTDTQYF; DNA: TGCGCCAGCAGCCGGAAAAGATACGACAGCACCTTCACAGATACGCAGTATTTT
D: TRBD1; size: .; V: TRBV28; J: TRBJ1-2; CDR3: CACSRQGMDGYTF; DNA: TGTGCCTGCAGCCGACAGGGGATGGATGGCTACACCTTC